This passage covers 31 T cell receptor beta chains from one sample sequenced in a study of T cell repertoires in ileal Crohn's disease. The method was immunoSEQ multiplex PCR; TCRdb's version includes in-frame clones alone and lacks a portion of them. The sample holds about 5,500 clones, approximately 80% seen once. Sequenced: ileal tissue. These receptors were collected from an adult with Crohn's disease.

The gene calls are TRBV7-2 and TRBJ2-5, with 10 bases aligning to TRBD2. The end of the DNA aligns better with TRBJ2-7, so the J call may be wrong. CDR1 is SGHTA, CDR2 FQGNSA, per germline. The CDR3 totals 15 residues. Written as DNA, the CDR3 is TGTGCCAGCAGCTTAATGAGCGGGAGGGCCTCCGAGCAGTACTTC. Protein: CASSLMSGRASEQYF.

The chain carries TRBV6-1 and TRBJ1-2; 7 bases agree with TRBD1. This CDR3 is 15 amino acids long. Germline V lookup: CDR1 MNHNS, CDR2 SASEGT. V lost 6 bases to trimming and J lost 4 bases; unmatched junction nucleotides: 11. CDR3 amino acids: CASRSGSTGLYGYTF. In DNA form, the CDR3 reads TGTGCCAGCAGGAGTGGTTCGACAGGGCTCTATGGCTACACCTTC.

The rearrangement uses TRBV7-2 and TRBJ2-7; D remains unclear. V lost 5 bases and J lost 2, with 10 bases in between. The length of the CDR3 is 13 residues. Germline V lookup: CDR1 SGHTA, CDR2 FQGNSA. The CDR3 here is CASSPNLAYEQYF. DNA for the CDR3: TGTGCCAGCAGCCCCAACTTGGCCTACGAGCAGTACTTC.

The chain is built from TRBV29-1 and TRBJ1-1, with 7 positions matching TRBD1. With V trimmed by 3 bases and J by 3 bases, 10 bases remained unmatched. The CDR3 is 15 amino acids. Germline CDR1 and CDR2: SQVTM and ANQGSEA. The CDR3 region is CSVDPRGRRDTEAFF. The CDR3, as DNA: TGCAGCGTTGACCCGAGGGGGCGGCGAGACACTGAAGCTTTCTTT.

This clone has more than one count but fewer than ten. J is TRBJ2-7 and V is TRBV28; 11 bases agree with TRBD1. Trimming took 6 bases from V and 3 from J; bases not matched to a gene: 10. CDR3 length: 16 residues. Germline assignment: CDR1 MDHEN and CDR2 SYDVKM. The CDR3 loop reads CASSETLGQGVYEQYF. The DNA for the CDR3 is TGTGCCAGCAGCGAAACCCTGGGACAGGGGGTCTACGAGCAGTACTTC.

CDR3 in DNA: TGTGCCAGCAGCGTAGAAGGGACAGCCAATCAGCCCCAGCATTTT. Translating it yields CASSVEGTANQPQHF. The V gene is TRBV9, the J gene TRBJ1-5, with 7 bases that match TRBD1. Trimming at V came to 0 bases and at J to 3 bases, leaving 3 bases not matched to a gene. CDR3 length: 15 residues. Germline V gene lookup returns CDR1 SGDLS and CDR2 YYNGEE.

This sequence joins TRBV10-3 and TRBJ2-5, with D uncertain. CDR1 ENHRY and CDR2 SYGVKD come from the germline V gene. The germline V and J ends were trimmed by 3 bases and 1 base, with 6 bases remaining between them. The CDR3 contains 13 residues. The CDR3: CAISDRSQETQYF. The CDR3 DNA reads as TGTGCCATCAGTGATCGGAGCCAAGAGACCCAGTACTTC.

The chain carries TRBV28 and TRBJ2-7; TRBD1 aligns across 7 bases. The V gene end was trimmed by 2 bases and the J gene end by 4 bases; junction bases not matched to a gene: 5. Germline CDR1 MDHEN, CDR2 SYDVKM. This CDR3 is 14 amino acids long. CDR3 sequence (DNA): TGTGCCAGCAGTTTAAGGGGGCTTATTTACGAGCAGTACTTC. Protein product: CASSLRGLIYEQYF.

This chain connects TRBV10-1 to TRBJ2-2; 8 nucleotides align to TRBD1. Germline V gene sequence: CDR1 WNHNN, CDR2 SYGVQD (reference sequence). The CDR3 runs to 14 residues. V trimming: 6 bases; J trimming: 6 bases; junction bases outside the gene matches: 6. The chain's CDR3 is CASRTDRASGELFF. CDR3 sequence (DNA): TGCGCCAGCAGGACGGACAGGGCTTCCGGGGAGCTGTTTTTT.

This chain uses TRBV7-2 with TRBJ1-2; D gene ambiguous. The CDR3 covers 13 residues. Trimming cost V 0 bases and J 5 bases, with 7 bases left between them. The germline V gene has CDR1 SGHTA and CDR2 FQGNSA. The CDR3, as DNA: TGTGCCAGCAGCTTAGCCGCGGGGTATGGCTACACCTTC. Protein product: CASSLAAGYGYTF.

This clone was observed a handful of times. The V and J genes are TRBV5-1 and TRBJ2-1; 9 bases map to TRBD2. The ends lost 0 bases at V and 4 bases at J; junction bases unmatched: 11. Germline V gene data show CDR1 as SGHRS and CDR2 as YFSETQ. This CDR3 has 18 residues. CDR3 sequence (DNA): TGCGCCAGCAGCTTGGAGGGTAGCGGGAGCCGTTCATACAATGAGCAGTTCTTC. As protein: CASSLEGSGSRSYNEQFF. Complete variable domain (other parts from reference TRBV5-1 and TRBJ2-1): KAGVTQTPRYLIKTRGQQVTLSCSPISGHRSVSWYQQTPGQGLQFLFEYFSETQRNKGNFPGRFSGRQFSNSRSEMNVSTLELGDSALYLCASSLEGSGSRSYNEQFFGPGTRLTVL.

The chain is built from TRBV20-1 and TRBJ2-7, with D possibly being TRBD1 (6 bases). Trimming cost V 5 bases and J 6 bases, with 11 bases left between them. CDR1 and CDR2 (germline): DFQATT, SNEGSKA (reference sequence). This CDR3 is built from 11 residues. CDR3 residues: CSAWGRLEQYF. Written as DNA, the CDR3 is TGCAGTGCTTGGGGGCGGCTCGAGCAGTACTTC.

The chain has TRBV5-4 and TRBJ2-3; 9 bases are a match to TRBD2. V was clipped by 3 bases and J by 3 bases; unmatched bases: 11. This CDR3 comprises 17 residues. From germline, CDR1 is SGHNT and CDR2 YYREEE (reference sequence). Here the CDR3 DNA reads TGTGCCAGCAGCTCAGATCCTAGCGGGGTCGGGACAGATACGCAGTATTTT. Its translation: CASSSDPSGVGTDTQYF.

The chain carries TRBV18 and TRBJ2-2; possible D gene TRBD1, 6 bases. The germline V gene encodes CDR1 KGHSH and CDR2 LQKENI. The ends were cut back, 3 bases at V and 6 bases at J, with 8 bases in the middle. The CDR3 is made up of 13 amino acids. CDR3 amino acids: CASSPTGSGELFF. The CDR3 DNA follows: TGTGCCAGCTCACCTACAGGGTCCGGGGAGCTGTTTTTT. Together with reference TRBV18 and TRBJ2-2, the CDR3 gives the full variable domain: NAGVMQNPRHLVRRRGQEARLRCSPMKGHSHVYWYRQLPEEGLKFMVYLQKENIIDESGMPKERFSAEFPKEGPSILRIQQVVRGDSAAYFCASSPTGSGELFFGEGSRLTVL.

The rearrangement uses TRBV7-2 and TRBJ2-5; 13 bases are shared with TRBD2. Matching the DNA end better, TRBJ2-7 makes the J call doubtful. The CDR3 has 16 residues. Germline V CDR1 and CDR2: SGHTA, FQGNSA. The CDR3 nucleotides are TGTGCCAGCAGCTTTGCAACTAGCGGGAGGGTCTACGAGCAGTACTTC. Its protein is CASSFATSGRVYEQYF.

The chain uses TRBV6-1 and TRBJ1-5; D possibly corresponds to TRBD1 (6 bases). This CDR3 has 16 residues. Germline lookup yields CDR1 MNHNS and CDR2 SASEGT. V was trimmed by 4 bases and J by 4 bases, leaving 17 bases between them. As DNA, the CDR3 is TGTGCCAGCAGTGCACAGGGACGGTCGAGAAATCAGCCCCAGCATTTT. This codes for CASSAQGRSRNQPQHF.

V usage is TRBV30 and J usage is TRBJ1-2, with D possibly TRBD1 on 6 matching bases. CDR3 length: 18 amino acids. Trimming removed 7 bases from V and 7 bases from J, with 34 bases in between. CDR1 and CDR2 from the germline V gene are GTSNPN and SVGIG (reference sequence). CDR3: CASLLLLALTGPGGGYTF. CDR3 sequence (DNA): TGTGCCTCCTTGCTCCTTTTGGCGCTAACAGGGCCGGGGGGTGGCTACACCTTC.

This chain connects TRBV11-2 to TRBJ2-7; D perhaps matches TRBD2 (6 bases). Germline-derived CDR1 and CDR2 are SGHAT and FQNNGV. Trimming removed 3 bases at V and 3 bases at J, with 12 bases between. CDR3 size: 14 residues. CDR3 sequence: CASSFRWGDYEQYF. CDR3 sequence (DNA): TGTGCCAGCAGCTTTCGGTGGGGGGACTACGAGCAGTACTTC.

The V gene is TRBV9, the J gene TRBJ2-5; possibly TRBD2 for D (6 bases). Trimming removed 0 bases at V and 5 bases at J, with 14 bases between. There are 15 residues in the CDR3. The germline gives CDR1 SGDLS, CDR2 YYNGEE. CDR3 sequence (DNA): TGTGCCAGCAGCGTAGGGAGGGCCGGACTGGAGACCCAGTACTTC. Translating gives CASSVGRAGLETQYF.

This rearrangement joins TRBV19 to TRBJ1-2; 11 positions agree with TRBD1. Trimming took 4 bases from V and 7 from J; bases not matched to a gene: 5. Germline V gene lookup returns CDR1 LNHDA and CDR2 SQIVND (reference sequence). The CDR3 spans 14 residues. CDR3 in amino acids: CASSRGQGAGGYTF. The CDR3 DNA sequence: TGTGCCAGTAGTAGAGGACAGGGGGCTGGTGGCTACACCTTC.

The chain is built from TRBV5-1 and TRBJ2-7, with D possibly matching TRBD1 (5 bases). Trimming took off 4 bases at V and 2 bases at J, with 16 bases between the two ends. CDR1 is SGHRS and CDR2 is YFSETQ in the germline V gene. The CDR3 consists of 15 residues. The CDR3 sequence is CASSLAPQDTYEQYF. The CDR3 DNA reads TGCGCCAGCAGCCTGGCCCCGCAGGACACCTACGAGCAGTACTTC.

The chain employs TRBV7-9 and TRBJ2-5; TRBD2 agrees at 13 bases. The CDR3 length is 17 residues. CDR1 and CDR2 (germline): SEHNR, FQNEAQ (reference sequence). The V segment lost 5 bases and the J segment 0 bases; nucleotides outside the gene matches: 6. The CDR3 region is CASSPRTSGSNQETQYF. For the CDR3, the DNA is TGTGCCAGCAGCCCCCGGACTAGCGGGAGTAACCAAGAGACCCAGTACTTC. Based on the CDR3 plus reference TRBV7-9 and TRBJ2-5, the full variable domain is DTGVSQNPRHKITKRGQNVTFRCDPISEHNRLYWYRQTLGQGPEFLTYFQNEAQLEKSRLLSDRFSAERPKGSFSTLEIQRTEQGDSAMYLCASSPRTSGSNQETQYFGPGTRLLVL.

The genes are TRBV4-3 and TRBJ2-7, with 9 bases lining up with TRBD1. Germline V gives CDR1 LGHNA, CDR2 YSLEER. Trimming at V came to 4 bases and at J to 2 bases, leaving 3 bases not matched to a gene. The CDR3 covers 14 residues. The DNA of the CDR3 is TGCGCCAGCAGCCGGGGGACAGGGACCTACGAGCAGTACTTC. This codes for CASSRGTGTYEQYF.

This clone was recorded once. This chain connects TRBV5-4 to TRBJ2-3; 11 nucleotides agree with TRBD1. V shed 1 base and J 5 bases; nucleotides not matched to a gene: 6. Germline CDR1 reads SGHNT; CDR2 reads YYREEE (reference sequence). This CDR3 comprises 16 residues. For the CDR3, the DNA is TGTGCCAGCAGCTTGTGGACAGGGGGCGCCGGAGATACGCAGTATTTT. It is translated as CASSLWTGGAGDTQYF.

The CDR3 DNA is TGTGCCAGCAAGTGGGCGGGTTCCACAGATACGCAGTATTTT. It translates to CASKWAGSTDTQYF. The chain couples TRBV2 to TRBJ2-3; D is perhaps TRBD2 (5 bases). V was cut by 7 bases and J by 2 bases, with 13 bases left in between. The CDR3 is 14 amino acids. Germline CDR1 SNHLY, CDR2 FYNNEI.

There are a few counts of this clone. The chain is built from TRBV6-1 and TRBJ2-7; a weak D match, TRBD1 (5 bases). The germline gives CDR1 MNHNS, CDR2 SASEGT. Trimming left V 1 base short and J 6 bases short, with 16 bases between. The CDR3 extends over 15 amino acids. CDR3 sequence: CASSEVRSGRGEQYF. CDR3 DNA: TGTGCCAGCAGTGAAGTCAGATCAGGGCGCGGCGAGCAGTACTTC.

The chain links TRBV4-2 to TRBJ2-7, with no clear D. V lost 0 bases, J lost 3 bases, and 9 bases lay in between. Germline loops: CDR1 LGHNA, CDR2 YNFKEQ. The CDR3 has 14 amino acids. CDR3 bases: TGTGCCAGCAGCCAAGATAAAGCTTTCTACGAGCAGTACTTC. Its protein product is CASSQDKAFYEQYF.

The CDR3 is CASSLGPQGNTGELFF. For the CDR3, the DNA is TGCGCCAGCAGCTTGGGGCCCCAGGGAAACACCGGGGAGCTGTTTTTT. The chain carries TRBV5-1 and TRBJ2-2, with D possibly matching TRBD1 (5 bases). The V end was cut by 0 bases, the J end by 2 bases, with 11 bases between. The CDR3 loop spans 16 amino acids. The V gene's germline CDR1 is SGHRS and CDR2 YFSETQ.

The chain has TRBV25-1 and TRBJ1-2; D might be TRBD1 (5 bases). This CDR3 is 11 amino acids long. Germline-derived CDR1 and CDR2 are MGHDK and SYGVNS. Trimming cost V 4 bases and J 8 bases, with 8 bases left between them. CDR3: CASSVSGGYTF. The CDR3 DNA reads as TGTGCCAGCAGTGTCTCAGGGGGCTACACCTTC.

The chain is built from TRBV7-2 and TRBJ2-2; D possibly corresponds to TRBD1 (6 bases). Germline-derived CDR1 and CDR2 are SGHTA and FQGNSA. The CDR3 is made up of 17 amino acids. The ends were cut back, 3 bases at V and 7 bases at J, with 21 bases in the middle. CDR3: CASSLSSSDSDIGELFF. For the CDR3, the DNA is TGTGCCAGCAGCTTGTCCTCCTCGGACAGCGACATCGGGGAGCTGTTTTTT.

V is TRBV7-8 and J is TRBJ1-1; D is possibly TRBD1 (6 bases). Trimming pared 5 bases from V and 1 base from J, leaving 14 bases between. The CDR3 loop spans 15 amino acids. Germline V gene lookup returns CDR1 SGHVS and CDR2 FQNEAQ. CDR3 in DNA: TGTGCCAGCAGCAGACCGGGACAACAGAACACTGAAGCTTTCTTT. It codes for CASSRPGQQNTEAFF.